This section outlines one T cell receptor (beta chain) sequence together with its context. This record belongs to a study of OX40 agonist ivuxolimab in advanced cancers. Study-wide context: With ivuxolimab, an agonistic anti-OX40 (CD134) antibody, patients were treated. Of mixed ages from about 23 to 90 and averaging approximately 60 years, the group was 65% to 85% male.

Assay: immunoSEQ multiplex PCR; the TCRdb copy retains only in-frame clones and omits some. The sample shows some 69,000 clones, about 89% of them seen only once. The clonotype was recovered from an adult with an advanced solid tumor such as melanoma, head and neck, liver or kidney cancer. This specimen consisted of CD4+ or CD8+ T cells sorted from blood, obtained in a trial of the OX40 agonist ivuxolimab.

In nucleotides, the CDR3 is TGTGCCAGCAGCCCCCGTACTAGCGGGAGTGGGAATGAGCAGTTCTTC. Translation gives CASSPRTSGSGNEQFF. The V call is TRBV5-4, the J call TRBJ2-1, with TRBD2 identical over 11 bases. CDR3 length: 16 amino acids. Germline loops: CDR1 SGHNT, CDR2 YYREEE (reference sequence). V was pared by 4 bases and J by 7 bases, with 10 bases of the junction left unmatched.